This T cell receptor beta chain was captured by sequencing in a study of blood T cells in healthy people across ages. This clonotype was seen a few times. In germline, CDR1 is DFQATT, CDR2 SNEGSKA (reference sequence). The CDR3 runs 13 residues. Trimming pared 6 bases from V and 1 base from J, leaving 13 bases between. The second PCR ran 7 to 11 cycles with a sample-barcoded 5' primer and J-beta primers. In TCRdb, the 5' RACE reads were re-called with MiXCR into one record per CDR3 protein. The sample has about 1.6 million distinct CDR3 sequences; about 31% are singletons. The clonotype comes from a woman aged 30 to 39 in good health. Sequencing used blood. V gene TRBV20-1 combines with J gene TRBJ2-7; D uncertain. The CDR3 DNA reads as TGCAGTGCCCGCGGACCGAAATCCTACGAGCAGTACTTC. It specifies CSARGPKSYEQYF.